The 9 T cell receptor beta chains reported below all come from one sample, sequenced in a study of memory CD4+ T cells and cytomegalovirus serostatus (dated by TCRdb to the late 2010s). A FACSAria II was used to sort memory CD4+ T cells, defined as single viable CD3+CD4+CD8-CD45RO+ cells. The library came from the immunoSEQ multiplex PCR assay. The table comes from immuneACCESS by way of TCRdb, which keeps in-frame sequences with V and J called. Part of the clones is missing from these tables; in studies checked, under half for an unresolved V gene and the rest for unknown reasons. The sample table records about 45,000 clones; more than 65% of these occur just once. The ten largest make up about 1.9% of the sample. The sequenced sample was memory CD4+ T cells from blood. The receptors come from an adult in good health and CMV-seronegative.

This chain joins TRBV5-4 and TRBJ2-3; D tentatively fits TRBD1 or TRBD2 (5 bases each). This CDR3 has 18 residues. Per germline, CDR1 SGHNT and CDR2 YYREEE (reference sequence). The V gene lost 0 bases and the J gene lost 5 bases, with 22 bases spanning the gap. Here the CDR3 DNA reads TGTGCCAGCAGCTTGGCCGTGGGACGGAGAGACGCACGAGATACGCAGTATTTT. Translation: CASSLAVGRRDARDTQYF.

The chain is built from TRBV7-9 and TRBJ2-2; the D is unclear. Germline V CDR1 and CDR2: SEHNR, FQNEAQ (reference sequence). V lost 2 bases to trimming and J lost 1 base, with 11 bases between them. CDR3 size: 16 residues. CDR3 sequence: CASSLRAVRNTGELFF. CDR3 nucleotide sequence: TGTGCCAGCAGCTTAAGGGCGGTCAGGAACACCGGGGAGCTGTTTTTT.

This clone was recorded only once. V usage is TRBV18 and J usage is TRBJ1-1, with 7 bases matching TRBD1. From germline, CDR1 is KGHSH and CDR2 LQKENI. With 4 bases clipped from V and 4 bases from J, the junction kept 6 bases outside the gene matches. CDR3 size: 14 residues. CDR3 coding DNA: TGTGCCAGCTCACAAACAGGGGAAATCACTGAAGCTTTCTTT. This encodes CASSQTGEITEAFF. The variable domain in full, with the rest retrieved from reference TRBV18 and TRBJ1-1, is NAGVMQNPRHLVRRRGQEARLRCSPMKGHSHVYWYRQLPEEGLKFMVYLQKENIIDESGMPKERFSAEFPKEGPSILRIQQVVRGDSAAYFCASSQTGEITEAFFGQGTRLTVV.

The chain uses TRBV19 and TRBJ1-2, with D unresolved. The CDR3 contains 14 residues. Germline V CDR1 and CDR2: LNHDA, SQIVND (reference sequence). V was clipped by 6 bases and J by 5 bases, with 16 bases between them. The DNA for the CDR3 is TGTGCCAGTAGGGGTATCGGGAGAGGTTATGGCTACACCTTC. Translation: CASRGIGRGYGYTF. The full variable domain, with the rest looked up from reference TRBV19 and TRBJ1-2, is DGGITQSPKYLFRKEGQNVTLSCEQNLNHDAMYWYRQDPGQGLRLIYYSQIVNDFQKGDIAEGYSVSREKKESFPLTVTSAQKNPTAFYLCASRGIGRGYGYTFGSGTRLTVV.

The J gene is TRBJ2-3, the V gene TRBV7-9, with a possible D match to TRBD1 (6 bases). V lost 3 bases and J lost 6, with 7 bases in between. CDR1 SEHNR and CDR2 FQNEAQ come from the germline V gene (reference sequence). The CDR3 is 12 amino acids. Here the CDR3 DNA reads TGTGCCAGCAGCTTTAGGGGGGATACGCAGTATTTT. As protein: CASSFRGDTQYF.

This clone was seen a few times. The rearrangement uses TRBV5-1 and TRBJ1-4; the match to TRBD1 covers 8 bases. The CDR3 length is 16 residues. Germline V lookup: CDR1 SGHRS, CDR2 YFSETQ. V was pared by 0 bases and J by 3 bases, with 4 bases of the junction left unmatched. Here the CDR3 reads CASSLAPQGANEKLFF. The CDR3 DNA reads TGCGCCAGCAGCTTGGCCCCACAGGGGGCTAATGAAAAACTGTTTTTT.

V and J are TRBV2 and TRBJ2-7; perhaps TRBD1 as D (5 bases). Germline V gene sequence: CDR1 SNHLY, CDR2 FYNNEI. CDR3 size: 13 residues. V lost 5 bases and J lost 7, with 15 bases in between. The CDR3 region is CASSLYLGREQYF. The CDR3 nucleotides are TGTGCCAGCAGTCTGTATCTGGGGCGGGAGCAGTACTTC. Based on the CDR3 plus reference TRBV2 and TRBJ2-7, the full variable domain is EPEVTQTPSHQVTQMGQEVILRCVPISNHLYFYWYRQILGQKVEFLVSFYNNEISEKSEIFDDQFSVERPDGSNFTLKIRSTKLEDSAMYFCASSLYLGREQYFGPGTRLTVT.

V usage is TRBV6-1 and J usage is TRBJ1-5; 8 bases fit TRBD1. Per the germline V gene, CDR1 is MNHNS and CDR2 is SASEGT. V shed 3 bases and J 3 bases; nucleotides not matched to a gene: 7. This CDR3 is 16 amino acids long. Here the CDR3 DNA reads TGTGCCAGCAGTGACGGGACAGGAGAAACCAATCAGCCCCAGCATTTT. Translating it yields CASSDGTGETNQPQHF.

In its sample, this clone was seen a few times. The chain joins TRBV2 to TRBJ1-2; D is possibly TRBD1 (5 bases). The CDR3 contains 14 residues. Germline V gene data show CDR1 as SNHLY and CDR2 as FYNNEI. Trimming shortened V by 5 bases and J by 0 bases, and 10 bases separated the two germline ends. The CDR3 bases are TGTGCCAGCAGTCCGACAGCAGCTAACTATGGCTACACCTTC. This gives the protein CASSPTAANYGYTF. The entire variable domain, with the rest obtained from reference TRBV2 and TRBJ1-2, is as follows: EPEVTQTPSHQVTQMGQEVILRCVPISNHLYFYWYRQILGQKVEFLVSFYNNEISEKSEIFDDQFSVERPDGSNFTLKIRSTKLEDSAMYFCASSPTAANYGYTFGSGTRLTVV.